This T cell receptor beta chain was captured by sequencing in a study of identical twins. The study, taken as a whole, reports: Alpha sequences out of frame and shared by twins had excess low generation probability. Monozygotic twin pairs showed more out-of-frame TCR alpha sharing than models estimated.

Germline-derived CDR1 and CDR2 are WSHSY and SAAADI. V trimming: 4 bases; J trimming: 4 bases; junction bases outside the gene matches: 5. This CDR3 comprises 14 residues. This clonotype occurred many times. Its antigen is not identified. Template switching added a universal primer site; cDNA carried unique molecular identifiers. A single record per CDR3 protein comes from TCRdb applying MiXCR to the 5' RACE reads. The profile shows approximately 700,000 distinct CDR3 sequences, 5.5% to 6.5% of them singletons. Healthy Caucasians were all of the donors. This chain links TRBV10-2 with TRBJ2-7; 9 nucleotides line up with TRBD1. The receptor was isolated from a man younger than 35 in good health. The sequencing sample was made of naive T cells sorted from blood. CDR3 DNA sequence: TGCGCCAGCAGTGTCCGGACAGGGGTGTACGAGCAGTACGTC. Residues: CASSVRTGVYEQYV.